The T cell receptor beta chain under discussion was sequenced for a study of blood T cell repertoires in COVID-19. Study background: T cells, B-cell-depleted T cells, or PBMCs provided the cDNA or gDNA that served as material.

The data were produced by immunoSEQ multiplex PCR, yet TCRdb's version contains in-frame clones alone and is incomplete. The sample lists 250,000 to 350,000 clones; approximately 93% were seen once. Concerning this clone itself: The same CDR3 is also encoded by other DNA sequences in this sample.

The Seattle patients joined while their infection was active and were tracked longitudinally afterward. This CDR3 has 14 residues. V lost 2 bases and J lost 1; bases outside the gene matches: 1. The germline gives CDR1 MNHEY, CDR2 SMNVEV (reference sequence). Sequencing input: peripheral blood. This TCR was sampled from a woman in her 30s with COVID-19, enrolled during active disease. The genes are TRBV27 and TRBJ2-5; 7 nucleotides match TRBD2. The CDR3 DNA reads TGTGCCAGCAGTTTAACGGGAGGCCAAGAGACCCAGTACTTC. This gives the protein CASSLTGGQETQYF.